Shown below are 23 T cell receptor beta chains from a single sample sequenced in a study of human T cells and chemical hapten exposure. TCRdb independently ran MiXCR on the RACE reads; one entry per CDR3 protein. Among tens of thousands of distinct CDR3 sequences, approximately 6.7% were seen once, and the ten largest hold around 1.6%. Described time point: pre-sensitization, week 0. Stated treatment: therapeutic diphenylcyclopropenone sensitization with weekly scalp DPC. The sequencing used whole blood, collected in connection with sensitization to the hapten diphenylcyclopropenone (DPC). These TCRs come from a woman aged 25 to 39 with alopecia areata. Some clones in this sample may be carry-over from other donors' samples.

This sequence joins TRBV12-3 or TRBV12-4 and TRBJ1-1, with a tentative D call TRBD1 (5 bases). The V gene lost 3 bases and the J gene lost 0 bases, with 11 bases spanning the gap. The CDR3 has 15 amino acids. This CDR3 is CASSLEGTLNTEAFF. CDR3 bases: TGTGCCAGCAGTTTGGAGGGGACCCTGAACACTGAAGCTTTCTTT.

J is TRBJ1-1 and V is TRBV7-2; the D is unclear. V was cut by 2 bases and J by 0 bases, with 7 bases left in between. The CDR3 extends over 14 amino acids. Germline CDR1 reads SGHTA; CDR2 reads FQGNSA. As DNA, the CDR3 is TGTGCCAGCAGCTTATATGGAATGAACACTGAAGCTTTCTTT. Protein sequence: CASSLYGMNTEAFF.

Only a few counts were recorded for this clonotype. The genes are TRBV10-2 and TRBJ1-3; D remains ambiguous. Trimming stripped 0 bases from V and 5 bases from J, with 5 bases between. The CDR3 loop spans 13 amino acids. Looked up from germline, CDR1 is WSHSY and CDR2 is SAAADI. The CDR3 loop reads CASSESVRNTIYF. In nucleotides, the CDR3 is TGCGCCAGCAGTGAGTCAGTACGAAACACCATATATTTT.

This clonotype was recorded many times. This chain connects TRBV6-5 to TRBJ2-1, with D perhaps TRBD1 or TRBD2 (6 bases each). V lost 8 bases and J 1 base, leaving 12 bases between the germline ends. Germline V gene data show CDR1 as MNHEY and CDR2 as SVGAGI. CDR3 length equals 14 residues. The CDR3 spells CASHKGGSYNEQFF. In nucleotides, the CDR3 is TGTGCCAGCCATAAGGGGGGATCCTACAATGAGCAGTTCTTC.

This clonotype has ten or more counts. V gene TRBV2 combines with J gene TRBJ2-2; no firm D call. This CDR3 is built from 11 residues. V was trimmed by 3 bases and J by 7 bases, leaving 3 bases between them. CDR1 is SNHLY and CDR2 is FYNNEI in the germline V gene. In DNA, the CDR3 is TGTGCCAGCAGTGAGGGCGGGGAGCTGTTTTTT. The encoded protein is CASSEGGELFF.

The gene calls are TRBV15 and TRBJ2-3; 8 positions agree with TRBD2. Germline lookup yields CDR1 LNHNV and CDR2 YYDKDF (reference sequence). V lost 8 bases to trimming and J lost 6 bases; unmatched junction nucleotides: 10. There are 14 residues in the CDR3. CDR3 region: CATLQRGGGDTQYF. The CDR3 bases are TGTGCCACCTTGCAACGGGGGGGCGGGGATACGCAGTATTTT.

In its sample, this clonotype was seen many times. This chain links TRBV5-6 with TRBJ1-1, with 8 bases identical to TRBD1. The ends lost 2 bases at V and 3 bases at J; junction bases unmatched: 6. Germline CDR1 SGHDT, CDR2 YYEEEE. The CDR3 contains 15 residues. The CDR3 spells CASSFQGAWDTEAFF. The CDR3 nucleotides read TGTGCCAGCAGCTTTCAGGGGGCGTGGGACACTGAAGCTTTCTTT. Full variable domain (remainder filled in from reference TRBV5-6 and TRBJ1-1): DAGVTQSPTHLIKTRGQQVTLRCSPKSGHDTVSWYQQALGQGPQFIFQYYEEEERQRGNFPDRFSGHQFPNYSSELNVNALLLGDSALYLCASSFQGAWDTEAFFGQGTRLTVV.

The chain links TRBV7-8 to TRBJ2-1, with 7 bases aligning to TRBD1. Germline trimming cut 5 bases from V and 4 bases from J; bases unmatched to any gene: 11. Germline loops: CDR1 SGHVS, CDR2 FQNEAQ. This CDR3 has 16 amino acids. The CDR3 region is CASSTNRGPSYNEQFF. In DNA, the CDR3 is TGTGCCAGCAGCACAAACAGGGGACCCTCGTACAATGAGCAGTTCTTC.

This clonotype turned up a few times. The rearrangement uses TRBV14 and TRBJ1-4; no reliable D call. Trimming removed 0 bases from V and 13 bases from J, with 21 bases in between. The CDR3 is 16 residues long. Germline V gives CDR1 SGHDN, CDR2 FVKESK. The CDR3 DNA reads TGTGCCAGCAGCCAAGAAACAGACGTCCCTTCTTCGGGACTGTTTTTT. It yields the protein CASSQETDVPSSGLFF.

This clonotype has at least ten counts. The chain combines TRBV7-3 with TRBJ1-1; D remains ambiguous. Trimming pared 0 bases from V and 5 bases from J, leaving 7 bases between. The CDR3 totals 13 residues. Germline V CDR1 and CDR2: SGHTA, FQGTGA. The CDR3 nucleotides are TGTGCCAGCAGCTTAACCAGGCGGACTGAAGCTTTCTTT. Translation: CASSLTRRTEAFF.

This clonotype was detected ten times or more. The chain has TRBV20-1 and TRBJ1-5; 9 bases agree with TRBD1. Germline CDR1 reads DFQATT; CDR2 reads SNEGSKA (reference sequence). The CDR3 length is 15 residues. V was pared by 0 bases and J by 5 bases, with 5 bases of the junction left unmatched. The CDR3 sequence: CSARDQQGAYQPQHF. DNA of the CDR3: TGCAGTGCTAGAGATCAACAGGGGGCTTATCAGCCCCAGCATTTT.

In its sample, this clonotype was seen many times. This chain's CDR3 is CANPAGGPGELFF. CDR3 bases: TGTGCCAACCCAGCGGGGGGGCCCGGGGAGCTGTTTTTT. The V call is TRBV7-9, the J call TRBJ2-2, with 10 bases identical to TRBD2. Germline CDR1 is SEHNR and CDR2 is FQNEAQ (reference sequence). Trimming took 10 bases from V and 6 from J; bases not matched to a gene: 5. There are 13 residues in the CDR3.

This clonotype was seen many times. V usage is TRBV2 and J usage is TRBJ1-1, with a possible D match to TRBD1 (6 bases). CDR1 and CDR2 from the germline V gene are SNHLY and FYNNEI. V lost 7 bases and J lost 3, with 9 bases in between. The CDR3 totals 12 residues. The CDR3 coding sequence is TGTGCCAGCAACAGGGCGTACACTGAAGCTTTCTTT. It translates to CASNRAYTEAFF.

This clonotype was recorded at least ten times. This chain links TRBV15 with TRBJ2-1; 9 bases are shared with TRBD2. The V gene's germline CDR1 is LNHNV and CDR2 YYDKDF (reference sequence). The ends lost 1 base at V and 5 bases at J; junction bases unmatched: 3. This CDR3 is 15 amino acids long. CDR3 amino acids: CATSRGSGGNNEQFF. CDR3 DNA: TGTGCCACCAGCAGAGGTAGCGGGGGTAACAATGAGCAGTTCTTC. Supplemented by reference TRBV15 and TRBJ2-1, the full variable domain reads DAMVIQNPRYQVTQFGKPVTLSCSQTLNHNVMYWYQQKSSQAPKLLFHYYDKDFNNEADTPDNFQSRRPNTSFCFLDIRSPGLGDTAMYLCATSRGSGGNNEQFFGPGTRLTVL.

This clonotype showed up many times. This chain connects TRBV11-1 to TRBJ2-7, with D unclear. The CDR3 runs 15 residues. The germline V gene has CDR1 SGHAT and CDR2 FQDESV (reference sequence). V gave up 2 bases and J gave up 0 bases, with 11 bases separating them. In DNA form, the CDR3 reads TGTGCCAGCAGCTTAAAGGGCGGAAGCTCCTACGAGCAGTACTTC. This sequence encodes CASSLKGGSSYEQYF.

This clonotype has at least ten counts. V and J are TRBV7-9 and TRBJ2-7; no clear D gene. The V gene lost 1 base and the J gene lost 1 base, with 2 bases spanning the gap. Germline loops: CDR1 SEHNR, CDR2 FQNEAQ (reference sequence). The CDR3 is 12 residues long. The CDR3 protein is CASSLESYEQYF. The CDR3 DNA follows: TGTGCCAGCAGCTTAGAGTCCTACGAGCAGTACTTC.

This clonotype has a count of ten or more. V gene TRBV5-1 combines with J gene TRBJ1-2; tentative D call: TRBD1 (5 bases). Trimming stripped 4 bases from V and 4 bases from J, with 11 bases between. Germline V gene lookup returns CDR1 SGHRS and CDR2 YFSETQ. CDR3 size: 13 residues. CDR3 in amino acids: CASSREGIYGYTF. CDR3 nucleotide sequence: TGCGCCAGCAGCCGGGAGGGGATCTATGGCTACACCTTC.

This clonotype has at least ten counts. This sequence joins TRBV27 and TRBJ2-7, with 9 positions matching TRBD1. The CDR3 length is 15 residues. With V trimmed by 1 base and J by 4 bases, 5 bases remained unmatched. Looked up from germline, CDR1 is MNHEY and CDR2 is SMNVEV (reference sequence). The CDR3 nucleotides are TGTGCCAGCAGTTTATACTCCGGGACAGGGTACGAGCAGTACTTC. Translation gives CASSLYSGTGYEQYF.

In this sample, this clonotype turned up many times. The gene calls are TRBV20-1 and TRBJ1-5; 8 bases fit TRBD1. With 6 bases clipped from V and 7 bases from J, the junction kept 8 bases outside the gene matches. The CDR3 loop spans 13 amino acids. CDR1 is DFQATT, CDR2 SNEGSKA, per germline (reference sequence). The CDR3: CSAPNRGGQPQHF. DNA of the CDR3: TGCAGTGCGCCAAACAGGGGGGGACAGCCCCAGCATTTT.

This clonotype was observed a handful of times. The V and J genes are TRBV6-2 or TRBV6-3 and TRBJ2-5; 8 bases align to TRBD1. This CDR3 has 13 amino acids. The junction had 4 bases not matched to a gene; V was cut back by 6 bases and J by 4 bases. The V gene's germline CDR1 is MNHEY and CDR2 SVGEGT. CDR3 sequence reads: CASRMTGAETQYF. The DNA for the CDR3 is TGTGCCAGCAGGATGACAGGGGCAGAGACCCAGTACTTC.

This clonotype occurred many times. The V and J genes are TRBV29-1 and TRBJ2-3; D ambiguous. The CDR3 consists of 13 residues. The V gene lost 4 bases and the J gene lost 0 bases, with 8 bases spanning the gap. CDR1 is SQVTM and CDR2 is ANQGSEA in the germline V gene. CDR3 nucleotide sequence: TGCAGCGTTGGATTCAGCAGCACAGATACGCAGTATTTT. This translates into CSVGFSSTDTQYF.

Many counts were recorded for this clonotype. The V and J genes are TRBV12-3 or TRBV12-4 and TRBJ1-1; perhaps TRBD1 as D (5 bases). V lost 7 bases to trimming and J lost 3 bases, with 12 bases between them. The length of the CDR3 is 13 residues. Here the CDR3 reads CASTPVGDTEAFF. For the CDR3, the DNA is TGTGCCAGCACCCCAGTGGGGGACACTGAAGCTTTCTTT.

The V gene is TRBV5-4, the J gene TRBJ1-1; 7 bases map to TRBD1. Per the germline V gene, CDR1 is SGHNT and CDR2 is YYREEE (reference sequence). V gave up 0 bases and J gave up 5 bases; unmatched junction bases: 10. The length of the CDR3 is 16 residues. This CDR3 reads CASSLGDSPHVTEAFF. CDR3 nucleotide sequence: TGTGCCAGCAGCTTGGGGGACAGCCCCCACGTTACTGAAGCTTTCTTT.